The 25 T cell receptor beta chains in this list originate from one sample, sequenced in a study of shared clonotypes between healthy human individuals. Libraries were prepared by immunoSEQ multiplex PCR; TCRdb keeps only in-frame clonotypes and omits some of them. The data hold approximately 2.3 million clones, with more than 85% observed a single time. What was sequenced was naive CD4+ T cells from PBMCs. Specified subset: CD45RA+ positively selected. The source of these receptors is a man younger than 35 in good health. Some clones in this sample may be carry-over from other donors' samples.

The chain couples TRBV28 to TRBJ2-7; D unresolved. The CDR3 sequence is 15 residues long. Germline V gene sequence: CDR1 MDHEN, CDR2 SYDVKM. V lost 3 bases and J lost 2, with 14 bases in between. The CDR3 nucleotides are TGTGCCAGCAGTTTGTCCGGCTCATTAGCCTACGAGCAGTACTTC. Protein: CASSLSGSLAYEQYF.

The chain recombines TRBV5-1 with TRBJ2-1, with TRBD1 matching 10 bases. Germline values: CDR1 SGHRS, CDR2 YFSETQ. The V and J ends lost 3 bases and 8 bases, in that order; junction bases with no gene match: 8. The CDR3 runs 15 residues. The CDR3 coding sequence is TGCGCCAGCAGCTCCCGGACAGGGGGTTCGGATGAGCAGTTCTTC. It is translated as CASSSRTGGSDEQFF.

The CDR3 loop reads CASTEGLGHTGELFF. The CDR3 bases are TGTGCCAGCACCGAGGGACTAGGACACACCGGGGAGCTGTTTTTT. The rearrangement uses TRBV9 and TRBJ2-2; 8 bases are shared with TRBD2. The germline CDR1 and CDR2 sequences are SGDLS and YYNGEE. The CDR3 totals 15 residues. V lost 6 bases, J lost 3 bases, and 7 bases stayed unmatched.

The chain has TRBV11-1 and TRBJ2-2, with D unresolved. The CDR3 contains 16 residues. Per germline, CDR1 SGHAT and CDR2 FQDESV (reference sequence). The ends were cut back, 1 base at V and 2 bases at J, with 11 bases in the middle. This CDR3 reads CASSLELGRNTGELFF. The CDR3 bases are TGTGCCAGCAGCTTAGAGTTGGGCAGAAACACCGGGGAGCTGTTTTTT.

The rearrangement links TRBV7-2 to TRBJ2-1, with TRBD2 identical over 8 bases. From germline, CDR1 is SGHTA and CDR2 FQGNSA. This CDR3 spans 17 amino acids. Losses at the gene ends were 0 bases for V and 5 bases for J; bases not matched to a gene: 9. CDR3 amino acids: CASSLALPGGGNNEQFF. CDR3 DNA: TGTGCCAGCAGCTTAGCGCTACCGGGAGGGGGGAACAATGAGCAGTTCTTC.

J is TRBJ2-7 and V is TRBV5-4, with TRBD2 identical over 7 bases. This CDR3 contains 14 residues. Germline V CDR1 and CDR2: SGHNT, YYREEE (reference sequence). The V and J ends lost 2 bases and 1 base, in that order; junction bases with no gene match: 3. The CDR3 coding sequence is TGTGCCAGCAGCTTCCTAGCGGAATCCTACGAGCAGTACTTC. Translation: CASSFLAESYEQYF.

This chain uses TRBV13 with TRBJ1-3, with a weak D call TRBD1 (6 bases). Deletions cut 5 bases from V and 8 bases from J, with 16 bases between. Germline assignment: CDR1 PRHDT and CDR2 FYEKMQ (reference sequence). CDR3 length equals 14 residues. CDR3 loop: CASSPRPRTDTIYF. For the CDR3, the DNA is TGTGCCAGCAGCCCACGACCAAGGACAGACACCATATATTTT.

Here the CDR3 reads CASSLRGGTGPAEAFF. The CDR3 DNA is TGTGCCAGCAGCTTGAGGGGGGGAACAGGGCCGGCTGAAGCTTTCTTT. The V and J genes are TRBV7-9 and TRBJ1-1; possibly TRBD1 for D (6 bases). Trimming took 3 bases from V and 6 from J, leaving 20 bases between them. This CDR3 has 16 amino acids. CDR1 and CDR2 (germline): SEHNR, FQNEAQ (reference sequence). The variable domain in full, completed from reference TRBV7-9 and TRBJ1-1, reads DTGVSQNPRHKITKRGQNVTFRCDPISEHNRLYWYRQTLGQGPEFLTYFQNEAQLEKSRLLSDRFSAERPKGSFSTLEIQRTEQGDSAMYLCASSLRGGTGPAEAFFGQGTRLTVV.

The chain recombines TRBV5-1 with TRBJ2-2; weak D call: TRBD2 (5 bases). The V gene lost 1 base and the J gene lost 5 bases, with 12 bases spanning the gap. The CDR3 has 15 residues. The germline gives CDR1 SGHRS, CDR2 YFSETQ. The CDR3 DNA reads as TGCGCCAGCAGCTTGCAGGTGGACTCGACCGGGGAGCTGTTTTTT. Translating it yields CASSLQVDSTGELFF. The whole variable domain, remainder taken from reference TRBV5-1 and TRBJ2-2, is KAGVTQTPRYLIKTRGQQVTLSCSPISGHRSVSWYQQTPGQGLQFLFEYFSETQRNKGNFPGRFSGRQFSNSRSEMNVSTLELGDSALYLCASSLQVDSTGELFFGEGSRLTVL.

The genes are TRBV28 and TRBJ1-6; a weak D match, TRBD1 (5 bases). V was clipped by 6 bases and J by 8 bases, with 14 bases between them. This CDR3 region has 14 residues. Germline V gene data show CDR1 as MDHEN and CDR2 as SYDVKM. This CDR3 is CASSRGGMDSPLHF. The DNA of the CDR3 is TGTGCCAGCAGCCGCGGGGGTATGGATTCACCCCTCCACTTT.

The genes are TRBV7-8 and TRBJ1-5; no firm D call. The length of the CDR3 is 16 residues. V was pared by 1 base and J by 3 bases, with 13 bases between. Germline V CDR1 and CDR2: SGHVS, FQNEAQ. CDR3 DNA sequence: TGTGCCAGCAGCTTAGATATTTGGGGTCCCAATCAGCCCCAGCATTTT. Translation gives CASSLDIWGPNQPQHF.

V usage is TRBV10-3 and J usage is TRBJ2-1; 8 bases are shared with TRBD2. The V gene end was trimmed by 10 bases and the J gene end by 7 bases; junction bases not matched to a gene: 18. The CDR3 is made up of 16 amino acids. Per the germline V gene, CDR1 is ENHRY and CDR2 is SYGVKD. The CDR3, as DNA: TGTGCCACAGGGACATTCTTTAGCGGGACGAGGAATGAGCAGTTCTTC. Its protein product is CATGTFFSGTRNEQFF.

The rearrangement joins TRBV2 to TRBJ2-1; D remains ambiguous. V lost 7 bases and J lost 4, with 8 bases in between. The CDR3 spans 12 residues. Germline V gene data show CDR1 as SNHLY and CDR2 as FYNNEI. DNA of the CDR3: TGTGCCAGCACGCAAACTTACAATGAGCAGTTCTTC. Translated: CASTQTYNEQFF.

The gene calls are TRBV19 and TRBJ1-5; weak D call: TRBD1 (5 bases). V was pared by 3 bases and J by 6 bases, with 18 bases between. This CDR3 has 16 amino acids. Germline-derived CDR1 and CDR2 are LNHDA and SQIVND (reference sequence). The chain's CDR3 is CASSIRGTRGVQPQHF. Written as DNA, the CDR3 is TGTGCCAGTAGTATCCGGGGGACCCGAGGGGTTCAGCCCCAGCATTTT.

The chain combines TRBV28 with TRBJ2-7, with 9 bases fitting TRBD1. J lost 6 bases, V lost 3 bases, and 6 bases had no gene match. The CDR3 covers 14 residues. The germline V gene encodes CDR1 MDHEN and CDR2 SYDVKM. The chain's CDR3 is CASSFPSDRGEQYF. CDR3 DNA sequence: TGTGCCAGCAGTTTTCCCTCGGACAGGGGCGAGCAGTACTTC.

The chain carries TRBV27 and TRBJ2-3; 7 bases are shared with TRBD1. V lost 10 bases and J lost 4; bases outside the gene matches: 11. The germline CDR1 and CDR2 sequences are MNHEY and SMNVEV (reference sequence). This CDR3 has 14 residues. The CDR3 DNA reads as TGTGCCACCCAGCCCCCCGACAGGGCAGATACGCAGTATTTT. It codes for CATQPPDRADTQYF.

As for this clone: The same CDR3 can be traced to other DNA sequences in this sample. The CDR3 protein is CSAPSGNTIYF. For the CDR3, the DNA is TGCAGTGCACCCTCTGGAAACACCATATATTTT. The V call is TRBV20-1, the J call TRBJ1-3, with D unresolved. This CDR3 contains 11 residues. Trimming left V 6 bases short and J 0 bases short, with 3 bases between. Germline V CDR1 and CDR2: DFQATT, SNEGSKA (reference sequence).

This clone was picked up one time. This chain joins TRBV9 and TRBJ1-4; 8 bases are shared with TRBD1. Germline lookup yields CDR1 SGDLS and CDR2 YYNGEE. The CDR3 covers 15 residues. The junction had 8 bases not matched to a gene; V was cut back by 3 bases and J by 7 bases. The CDR3: CASSAMTGEGEKLFF. The DNA for the CDR3 is TGTGCCAGCAGCGCTATGACAGGGGAGGGTGAAAAACTGTTTTTT.

The V and J genes are TRBV7-9 and TRBJ2-2, with D unclear. Trimming removed 6 bases from V and 0 bases from J, with 8 bases in between. Germline loops: CDR1 SEHNR, CDR2 FQNEAQ (reference sequence). The CDR3 is 14 residues long. The CDR3 here is CASRNSANTGELFF. In DNA, the CDR3 is TGTGCCAGCAGAAACAGCGCGAACACCGGGGAGCTGTTTTTT.

The CDR3 spells CASSPPGQVSLEQYF. CDR3 sequence (DNA): TGTGCCAGCAGCCCCCCGGGACAGGTATCCCTCGAGCAGTACTTC. V gene TRBV7-2 combines with J gene TRBJ2-7; TRBD1 aligns across 8 bases. Per the germline V gene, CDR1 is SGHTA and CDR2 is FQGNSA. CDR3 length: 15 amino acids. V gave up 5 bases and J gave up 6 bases; unmatched junction bases: 12.

The CDR3 DNA sequence: TGTGCCAGCACCATCCTGGGGGTGGATACGCAGTATTTT. Its translation is CASTILGVDTQYF. The chain employs TRBV5-4 and TRBJ2-3; D possibly uses TRBD1 or TRBD2 (5 bases each). The germline CDR1 and CDR2 sequences are SGHNT and YYREEE (reference sequence). The CDR3 extends over 13 amino acids. V lost 6 bases, J lost 6 bases, and 14 bases lay in between.

This sequence joins TRBV28 and TRBJ1-1; D possibly corresponds to TRBD1 (5 bases). V lost 7 bases and J lost 0, with 15 bases in between. Germline lookup yields CDR1 MDHEN and CDR2 SYDVKM. The CDR3 extends over 15 amino acids. CDR3 region: CASTDSQIMNTEAFF. The DNA of the CDR3 is TGTGCCAGCACAGACAGCCAAATAATGAACACTGAAGCTTTCTTT.

This clone appeared a single time. V usage is TRBV5-1 and J usage is TRBJ1-2, with TRBD1 as a possible D gene (5 bases). This CDR3 contains 15 residues. CDR1 is SGHRS, CDR2 YFSETQ, per germline. Trimming took 0 bases from V and 4 from J, leaving 13 bases between them. The DNA of the CDR3 is TGCGCCAGCAGCTTGGCCGGGACGGGGAGCTATGGCTACACCTTC. It translates to CASSLAGTGSYGYTF.

This chain uses TRBV4-2 with TRBJ2-5; D gene unclear. V was cut by 1 base and J by 5 bases, with 14 bases left in between. The CDR3 is 15 amino acids. CDR1 is LGHNA, CDR2 YNFKEQ, per germline. The chain's CDR3 is CASSQAWEAGETQYF. CDR3 bases: TGTGCCAGCAGCCAAGCCTGGGAAGCTGGGGAGACCCAGTACTTC.

The gene calls are TRBV11-1 and TRBJ2-1, with 9 nucleotides matching TRBD2. This CDR3 has 14 residues. Germline assignment: CDR1 SGHAT and CDR2 FQDESV (reference sequence). V lost 5 bases and J lost 6; bases outside the gene matches: 5. CDR3 region: CASSPGTSTNEQFF. Written as DNA, the CDR3 is TGTGCCAGCAGCCCCGGGACTAGCACCAATGAGCAGTTCTTC.